One sample yielded the 3 T cell receptor beta chains listed below, sequenced in a study of vaccination and CD4 T cells after COVID-19. The sample's treatment: 10-day PBMC culture with coronavirus spike peptide pools or control peptides (ViraFEST assay). These TCRs' antigens remain unknown. Cultured CD4+ T-cell DNA underwent Oncomine TCR Beta short-read sequencing. TCRdb itself ran the PCR reads through MiXCR, one entry per CDR3 protein. The sample shows approximately 19,000 distinct CDR3 sequences, less than 85% of them seen only once. The sequenced material came from CD4+ T cells from blood, cultured in vitro. These receptors originate from a human donor who had recovered from COVID-19.

V is TRBV29-1 and J is TRBJ2-3; D not resolved. Trimming stripped 5 bases from V and 1 base from J, with 7 bases between. This CDR3 spans 12 amino acids. Germline V gives CDR1 SQVTM, CDR2 ANQGSEA. The CDR3 region is CSVSSGTDTQYF. In DNA, the CDR3 is TGCAGCGTTTCCAGCGGCACAGATACGCAGTATTTT.

This chain connects TRBV28 to TRBJ1-5; D not resolved. Germline values: CDR1 MDHEN, CDR2 SYDVKM. The CDR3 extends over 18 amino acids. V lost 5 bases and J 6 bases, leaving 26 bases between the germline ends. The chain's CDR3 is CASSPRTKTPKRGQPQHF. CDR3 in DNA: TGTGCCAGCAGTCCTAGGACCAAGACCCCTAAGCGGGGTCAGCCCCAGCATTTT.

This chain uses TRBV20-1 with TRBJ1-2; D is perhaps TRBD1 (6 bases). The CDR3 has 16 residues. Trimming pared 5 bases from V and 4 bases from J, leaving 23 bases between. In germline, CDR1 is DFQATT, CDR2 SNEGSKA (reference sequence). The CDR3 loop is CSALPVGGQASYGYTF. CDR3 DNA sequence: TGCAGTGCTCTACCTGTCGGGGGGCAGGCCAGCTATGGCTACACCTTC.